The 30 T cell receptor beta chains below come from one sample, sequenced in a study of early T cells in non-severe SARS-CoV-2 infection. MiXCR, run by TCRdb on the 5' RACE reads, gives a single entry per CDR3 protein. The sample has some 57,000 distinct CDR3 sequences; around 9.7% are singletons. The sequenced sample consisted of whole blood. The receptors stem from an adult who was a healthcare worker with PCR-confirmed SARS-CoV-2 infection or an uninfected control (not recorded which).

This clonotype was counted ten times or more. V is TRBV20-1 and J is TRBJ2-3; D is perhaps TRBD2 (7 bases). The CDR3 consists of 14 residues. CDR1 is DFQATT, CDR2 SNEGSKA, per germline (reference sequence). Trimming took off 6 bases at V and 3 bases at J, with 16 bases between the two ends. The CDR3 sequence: CSALPGGGTDTQYF. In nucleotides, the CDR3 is TGCAGTGCCCTGCCGGGGGGCGGTACAGATACGCAGTATTTT.

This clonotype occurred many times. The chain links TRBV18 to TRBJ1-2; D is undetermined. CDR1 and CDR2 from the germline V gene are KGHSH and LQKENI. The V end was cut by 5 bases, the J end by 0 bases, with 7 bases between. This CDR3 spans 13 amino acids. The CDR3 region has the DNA TGTGCCAGCTCATTCGATGCTAACTATGGCTACACCTTC. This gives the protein CASSFDANYGYTF.

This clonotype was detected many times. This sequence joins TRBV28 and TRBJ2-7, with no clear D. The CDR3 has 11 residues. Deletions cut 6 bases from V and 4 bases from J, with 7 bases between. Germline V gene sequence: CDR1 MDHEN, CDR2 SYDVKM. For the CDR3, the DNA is TGTGCCAGCAGCTTCGGGTACGAGCAGTACTTC. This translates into CASSFGYEQYF. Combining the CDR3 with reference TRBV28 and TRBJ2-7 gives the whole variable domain DVKVTQSSRYLVKRTGEKVFLECVQDMDHENMFWYRQDPGLGLRLIYFSYDVKMKEKGDIPEGYSVSREKKERFSLILESASTNQTSMYLCASSFGYEQYFGPGTRLTVT.

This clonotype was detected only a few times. This CDR3 reads CSAKGVGGDAGELFF. As DNA, the CDR3 is TGCAGTGCCAAAGGGGTAGGAGGGGACGCCGGGGAGCTGTTTTTT. This sequence joins TRBV20-1 and TRBJ2-2, with a possible D match to TRBD2 (6 bases). From germline, CDR1 is DFQATT and CDR2 SNEGSKA (reference sequence). The V gene lost 6 bases and the J gene lost 6 bases, with 20 bases spanning the gap. There are 15 residues in the CDR3.

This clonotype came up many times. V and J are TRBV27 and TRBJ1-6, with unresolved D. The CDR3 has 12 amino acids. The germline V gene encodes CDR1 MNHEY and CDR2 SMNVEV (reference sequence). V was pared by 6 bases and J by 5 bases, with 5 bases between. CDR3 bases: TGTGCCAGCAGGCTAAATAATTCACCCCTCCACTTT. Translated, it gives CASRLNNSPLHF.

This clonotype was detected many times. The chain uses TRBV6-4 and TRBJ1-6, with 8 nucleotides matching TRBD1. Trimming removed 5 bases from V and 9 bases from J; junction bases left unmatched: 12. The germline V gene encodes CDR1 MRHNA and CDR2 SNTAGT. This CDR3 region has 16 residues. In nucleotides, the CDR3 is TGTGCCAGCAGTACCACCGGACAGGGAGATGGTTCACCCCTCCACTTT. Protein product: CASSTTGQGDGSPLHF.

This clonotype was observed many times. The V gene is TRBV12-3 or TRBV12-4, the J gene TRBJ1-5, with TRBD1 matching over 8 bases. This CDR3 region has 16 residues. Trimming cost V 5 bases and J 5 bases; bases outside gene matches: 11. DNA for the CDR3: TGTGCCAGCAGTAGCGCGGGACAGGCTGATGATCAGCCCCAGCATTTT. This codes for CASSSAGQADDQPQHF.

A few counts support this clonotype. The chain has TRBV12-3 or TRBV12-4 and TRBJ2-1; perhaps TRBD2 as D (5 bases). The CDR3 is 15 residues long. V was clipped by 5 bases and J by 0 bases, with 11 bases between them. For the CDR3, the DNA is TGTGCCAGCAGTCCGGACTCCCGCTCCTACAATGAGCAGTTCTTC. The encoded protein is CASSPDSRSYNEQFF.

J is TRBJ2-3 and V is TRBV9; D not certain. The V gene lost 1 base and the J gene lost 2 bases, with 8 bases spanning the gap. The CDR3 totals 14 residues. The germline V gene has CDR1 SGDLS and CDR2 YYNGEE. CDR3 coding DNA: TGTGCCAGCAGCGTAACGGCGGACACAGATACGCAGTATTTT. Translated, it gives CASSVTADTDTQYF.

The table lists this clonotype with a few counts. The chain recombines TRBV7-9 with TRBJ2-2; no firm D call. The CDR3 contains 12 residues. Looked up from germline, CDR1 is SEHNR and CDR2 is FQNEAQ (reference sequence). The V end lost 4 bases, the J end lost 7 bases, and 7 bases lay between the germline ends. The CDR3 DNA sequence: TGTGCCAGCAGCTACCCTAGCGGGGAGCTGTTTTTT. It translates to CASSYPSGELFF.

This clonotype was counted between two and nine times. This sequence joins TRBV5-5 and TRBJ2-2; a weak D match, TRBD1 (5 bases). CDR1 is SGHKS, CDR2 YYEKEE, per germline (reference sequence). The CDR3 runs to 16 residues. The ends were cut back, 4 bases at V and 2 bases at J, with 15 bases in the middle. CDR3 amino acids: CASSVLGRINTGELFF. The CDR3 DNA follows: TGTGCCAGCAGCGTTCTGGGGCGGATTAACACCGGGGAGCTGTTTTTT.

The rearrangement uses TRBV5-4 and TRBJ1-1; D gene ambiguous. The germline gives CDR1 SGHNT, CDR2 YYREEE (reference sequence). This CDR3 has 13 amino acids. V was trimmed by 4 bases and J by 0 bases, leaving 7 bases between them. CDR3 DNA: TGTGCCAGCAGCCTACAACTGAACACTGAAGCTTTCTTT. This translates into CASSLQLNTEAFF.

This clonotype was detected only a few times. The CDR3 DNA is TGTGCCAGCAGCTCCCCGGGCAGGGCAGATACGCAGTATTTT. As protein: CASSSPGRADTQYF. V gene TRBV3-1 combines with J gene TRBJ2-3, with D maybe TRBD1 (5 bases). Trimming took 5 bases from V and 4 from J, leaving 13 bases between them. The CDR3 has 14 amino acids. Germline values: CDR1 LGHDT, CDR2 YNNKEL (reference sequence).

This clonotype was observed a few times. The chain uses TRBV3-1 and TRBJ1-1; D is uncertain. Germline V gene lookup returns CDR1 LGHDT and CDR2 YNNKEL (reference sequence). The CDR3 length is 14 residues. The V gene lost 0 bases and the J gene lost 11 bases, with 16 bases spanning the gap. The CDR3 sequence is CASSQDWTAAGAFF. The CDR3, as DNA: TGTGCCAGCAGCCAAGATTGGACGGCAGCGGGGGCTTTCTTT.

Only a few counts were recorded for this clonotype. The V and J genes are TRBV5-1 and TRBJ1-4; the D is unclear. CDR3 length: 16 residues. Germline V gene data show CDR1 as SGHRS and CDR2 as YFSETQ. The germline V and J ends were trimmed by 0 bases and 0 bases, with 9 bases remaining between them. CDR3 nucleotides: TGCGCCAGCAGCTTGGACAGTCGAGCAACTAATGAAAAACTGTTTTTT. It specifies CASSLDSRATNEKLFF.

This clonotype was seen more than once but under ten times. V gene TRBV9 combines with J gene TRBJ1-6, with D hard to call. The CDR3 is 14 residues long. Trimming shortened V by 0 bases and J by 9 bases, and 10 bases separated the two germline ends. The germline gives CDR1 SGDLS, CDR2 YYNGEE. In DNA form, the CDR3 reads TGTGCCAGCAGCGTAGATGTATTTGGTTCACCCCTCCACTTT. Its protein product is CASSVDVFGSPLHF.

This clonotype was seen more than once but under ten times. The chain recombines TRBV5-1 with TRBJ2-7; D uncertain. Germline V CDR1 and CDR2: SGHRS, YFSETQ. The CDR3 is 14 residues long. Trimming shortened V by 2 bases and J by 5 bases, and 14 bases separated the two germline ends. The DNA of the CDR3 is TGCGCCAGCAGCTTCGCCGCCACTGGGGACGAGCAGTACTTC. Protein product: CASSFAATGDEQYF. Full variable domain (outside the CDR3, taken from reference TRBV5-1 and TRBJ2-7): KAGVTQTPRYLIKTRGQQVTLSCSPISGHRSVSWYQQTPGQGLQFLFEYFSETQRNKGNFPGRFSGRQFSNSRSEMNVSTLELGDSALYLCASSFAATGDEQYFGPGTRLTVT.

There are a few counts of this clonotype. CDR3 nucleotides: TGTGCCAGCAGCGAAGGAGCGGCAGACTACTATGGCTACACCTTC. It encodes CASSEGAADYYGYTF. The rearrangement joins TRBV7-9 to TRBJ1-2; D is ambiguous. Looked up from germline, CDR1 is SEHNR and CDR2 is FQNEAQ (reference sequence). V lost 5 bases, J lost 3 bases, and 16 bases lay in between. The CDR3 totals 15 residues. Looking up the rest from reference TRBV7-9 and TRBJ1-2 gives the full variable domain: DTGVSQNPRHKITKRGQNVTFRCDPISEHNRLYWYRQTLGQGPEFLTYFQNEAQLEKSRLLSDRFSAERPKGSFSTLEIQRTEQGDSAMYLCASSEGAADYYGYTFGSGTRLTVV.

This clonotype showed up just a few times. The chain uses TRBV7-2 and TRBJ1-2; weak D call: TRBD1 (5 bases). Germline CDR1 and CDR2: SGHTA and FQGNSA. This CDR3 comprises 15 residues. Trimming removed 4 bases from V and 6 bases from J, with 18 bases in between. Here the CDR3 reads CASSSRDPGGHGYTF. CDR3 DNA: TGTGCCAGCAGCTCTCGGGACCCCGGAGGCCATGGCTACACCTTC. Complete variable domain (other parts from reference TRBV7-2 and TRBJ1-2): GAGVSQSPSNKVTEKGKDVELRCDPISGHTALYWYRQSLGQGLEFLIYFQGNSAPDKSGLPSDRFSAERTGGSVSTLTIQRTQQEDSAVYLCASSSRDPGGHGYTFGSGTRLTVV.

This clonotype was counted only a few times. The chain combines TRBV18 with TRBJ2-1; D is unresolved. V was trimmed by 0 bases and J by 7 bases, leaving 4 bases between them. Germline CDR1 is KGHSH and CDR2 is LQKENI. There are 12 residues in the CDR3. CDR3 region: CASSPPQNEQFF. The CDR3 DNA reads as TGTGCCAGCTCACCACCCCAAAATGAGCAGTTCTTC.

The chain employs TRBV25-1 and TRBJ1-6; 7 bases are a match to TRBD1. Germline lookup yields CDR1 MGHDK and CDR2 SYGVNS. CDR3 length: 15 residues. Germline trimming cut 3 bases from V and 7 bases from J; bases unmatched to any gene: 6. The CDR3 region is CASSDWTGVNSPLHF. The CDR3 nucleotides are TGTGCCAGCAGTGATTGGACAGGCGTAAATTCACCCCTCCACTTT. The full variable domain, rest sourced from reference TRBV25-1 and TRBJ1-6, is EADIYQTPRYLVIGTGKKITLECSQTMGHDKMYWYQQDPGMELHLIHYSYGVNSTEKGDLSSESTVSRIRTEHFPLTLESARPSHTSQYLCASSDWTGVNSPLHFGNGTRLTVT.

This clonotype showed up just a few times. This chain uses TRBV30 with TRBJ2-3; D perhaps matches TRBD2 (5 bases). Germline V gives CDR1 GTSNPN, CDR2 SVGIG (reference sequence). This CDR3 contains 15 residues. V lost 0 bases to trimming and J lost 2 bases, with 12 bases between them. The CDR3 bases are TGTGCCTGGAGTGTAGAAGCGGCCTTCACAGATACGCAGTATTTT. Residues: CAWSVEAAFTDTQYF.

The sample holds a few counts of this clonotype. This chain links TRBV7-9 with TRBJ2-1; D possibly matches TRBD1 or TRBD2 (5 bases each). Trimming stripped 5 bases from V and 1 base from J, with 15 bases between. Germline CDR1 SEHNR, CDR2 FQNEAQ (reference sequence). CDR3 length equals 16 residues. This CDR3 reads CASSRWGTDSYNEQFF. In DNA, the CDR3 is TGTGCCAGCAGCCGATGGGGGACGGATTCCTACAATGAGCAGTTCTTC.

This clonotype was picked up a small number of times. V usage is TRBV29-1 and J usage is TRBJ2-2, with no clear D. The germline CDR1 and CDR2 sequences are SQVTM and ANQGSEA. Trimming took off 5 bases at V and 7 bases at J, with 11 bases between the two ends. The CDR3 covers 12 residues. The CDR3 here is CSVRPRVGELFF. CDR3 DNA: TGCAGCGTTCGTCCAAGGGTCGGGGAGCTGTTTTTT.

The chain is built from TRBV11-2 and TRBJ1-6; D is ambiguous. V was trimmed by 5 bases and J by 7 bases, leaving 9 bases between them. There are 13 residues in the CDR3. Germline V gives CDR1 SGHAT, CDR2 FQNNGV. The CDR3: CASSPTLNSPLHF. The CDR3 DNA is TGTGCCAGCAGCCCGACTTTGAATTCACCCCTCCACTTT.

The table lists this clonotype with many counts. Here the CDR3 DNA reads TGCGCCAGCAGCTTACCGGGCGGTGAGCAGTTCTTC. Its protein product is CASSLPGGEQFF. The V call is TRBV5-1, the J call TRBJ2-1, with D unclear. CDR1 is SGHRS and CDR2 is YFSETQ in the germline V gene. V was clipped by 2 bases and J by 9 bases, with 9 bases between them. This CDR3 has 12 amino acids.

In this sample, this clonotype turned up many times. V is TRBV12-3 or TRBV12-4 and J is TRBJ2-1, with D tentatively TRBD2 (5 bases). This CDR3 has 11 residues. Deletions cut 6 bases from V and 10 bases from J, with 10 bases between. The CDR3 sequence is CASSPPGEQFF. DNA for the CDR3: TGTGCCAGCAGCCCCCCGGGGGAGCAGTTCTTC.

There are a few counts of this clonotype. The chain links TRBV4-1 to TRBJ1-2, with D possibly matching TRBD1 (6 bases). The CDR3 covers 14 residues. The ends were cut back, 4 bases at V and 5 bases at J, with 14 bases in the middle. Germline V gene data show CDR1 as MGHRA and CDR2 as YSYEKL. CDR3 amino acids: CASSPETGVYGYTF. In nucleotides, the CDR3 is TGCGCCAGCAGCCCAGAGACAGGCGTTTATGGCTACACCTTC.

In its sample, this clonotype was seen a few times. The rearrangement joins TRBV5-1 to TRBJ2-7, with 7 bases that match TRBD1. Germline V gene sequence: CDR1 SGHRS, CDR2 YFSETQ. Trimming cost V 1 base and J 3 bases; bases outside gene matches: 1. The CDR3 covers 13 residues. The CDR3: CASSLTGVYEQYF. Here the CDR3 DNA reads TGCGCCAGCAGCTTGACAGGGGTCTACGAGCAGTACTTC.

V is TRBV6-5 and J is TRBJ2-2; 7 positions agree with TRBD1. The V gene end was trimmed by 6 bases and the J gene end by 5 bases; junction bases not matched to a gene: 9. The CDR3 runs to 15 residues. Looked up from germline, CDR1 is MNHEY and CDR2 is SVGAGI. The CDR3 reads CASSHRGGETGELFF. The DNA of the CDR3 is TGTGCCAGCAGCCACCGAGGGGGCGAAACCGGGGAGCTGTTTTTT.